This TCR beta chain was recovered during a study of blood T cell repertoires in COVID-19. Study details: Acute-phase and convalescent COVID-19 samples originated in the United States, Italy and Spain.

The method was immunoSEQ multiplex PCR; TCRdb's version includes in-frame clones alone and lacks a portion of them. The sample records 140,000 to 150,000 clones, 80% to 90% being singletons. Per germline, CDR1 KGHDR and CDR2 SFDVKD. There are 13 residues in the CDR3. V lost 10 bases and J lost 7; bases outside the gene matches: 7. This clonotype was sampled from a man between 60 and 75 years old with active or convalescent COVID-19. The sample taken for sequencing was peripheral blood. J is TRBJ2-7 and V is TRBV24-1; 12 bases align to TRBD1. This CDR3 is CATSGTGGREQYF. The DNA for the CDR3 is TGTGCCACTTCCGGGACAGGGGGCCGAGAGCAGTACTTC.